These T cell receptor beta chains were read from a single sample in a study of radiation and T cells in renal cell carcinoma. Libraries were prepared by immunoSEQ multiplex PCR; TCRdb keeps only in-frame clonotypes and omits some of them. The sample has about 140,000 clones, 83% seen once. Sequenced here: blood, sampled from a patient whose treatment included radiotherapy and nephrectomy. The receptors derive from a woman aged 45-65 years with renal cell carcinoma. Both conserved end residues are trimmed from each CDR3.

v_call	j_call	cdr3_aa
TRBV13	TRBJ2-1	ASSFFRQLAGIEQF
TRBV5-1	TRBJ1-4	ASSRDTTTNEKLF
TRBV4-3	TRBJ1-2	ASSQIRGYGYT
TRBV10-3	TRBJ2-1	AISDTIYSSYNEQF
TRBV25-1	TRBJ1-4	ASSEFLGTSNEKLF
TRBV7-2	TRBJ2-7	ASSSPGTGRSEQY
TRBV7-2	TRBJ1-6	ASSLYNSPLH
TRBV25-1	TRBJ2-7	ASSDDGLSYEQY
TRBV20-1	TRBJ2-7	SAPGQGEV
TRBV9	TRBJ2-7	ASSVNPGSEQY
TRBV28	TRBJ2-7	ASSPNGGARSYEQY
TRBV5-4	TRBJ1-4	ASRSTTSNEKLF
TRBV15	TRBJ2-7	ATSRVAGLDEQY
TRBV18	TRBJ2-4	ASSHTGTSVKNIQY
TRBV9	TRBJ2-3	ASSAPRSLVRGQGTDTQY
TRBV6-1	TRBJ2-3	ASRLAGVDTQY
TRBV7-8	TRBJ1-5	ASSPVDSNQPQH
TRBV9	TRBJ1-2	ASSVNQGGYT
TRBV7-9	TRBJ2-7	ASSDGQTYESYEQY
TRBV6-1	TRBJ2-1	ASSELASHPNEQF
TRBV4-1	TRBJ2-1	ASSQDRGLSSYNEQF
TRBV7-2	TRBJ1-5	ASSLAVGMGQPQH
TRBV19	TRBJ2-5	ASSFTRGGETQY
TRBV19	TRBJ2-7	ASTTGPKAGEQY
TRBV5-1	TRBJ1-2	ASSPTPNYGYT
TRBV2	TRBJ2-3	ASSPPAGGDTQY
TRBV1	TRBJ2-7	TSSHWTVSYEQY
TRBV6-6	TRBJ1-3	ASRTFRISGNTIY
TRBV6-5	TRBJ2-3	ASSRGGDTQY
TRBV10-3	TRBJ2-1	AISRLDSYNEQF
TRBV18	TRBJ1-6	ASSSETNSPLH
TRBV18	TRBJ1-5	ASSLQGNSNQPQH